The rows below give T cell receptor beta chains drawn from one sample of a study of T-cell reconstitution after alpha-beta-depleted transplantation in children. A single record per CDR3 protein comes from TCRdb applying MiXCR to the PCR reads. The data hold about 580,000 distinct CDR3 sequences, with about 23% observed a single time. The source was PBMCs, mostly from graft donor cells, collected 360 days after TCRalphabeta/CD19-depleted stem cell transplant. The receptors here all came from a boy under two years old who had a stem cell transplant for acute myeloid leukemia, so the T cells may come from the graft donor. Both conserved end residues are part of each CDR3. Fields, in order: D gene, V gene, clone size, J gene, CDR3 DNA, CDR3 protein. A D gene is named only where the DNA matches it firmly. Clone sizes are given selectively: once, few, many, or a class where the clone is expanded.

NA	TRBV7-2	NA	TRBJ2-2	TGTGCCAGCAGCCTCCTTCACGGGGAGCTGTTTTTT	CASSLLHGELFF
TRBD2	TRBV10-3	few	TRBJ2-7	TGTGCCAGTAGGACTAGCGGGGGGTCCTACGAGCAGTACTTC	CASRTSGGSYEQYF
NA	TRBV7-2	few	TRBJ2-3	TGTGCCAGCCTGGGGGCCAACACAGATACGCAGTATTTT	CASLGANTDTQYF
NA	TRBV20-1	few	TRBJ2-1	TGCAGTGCTAGTCTGAGAGCTGGGAGGAATGAGCAGTTCTTC	CSASLRAGRNEQFF
TRBD1	TRBV6-5	NA	TRBJ2-7	TGTGCCAGCAGTTACGGCCGGACAGGGGCCGAGCAGTACTTC	CASSYGRTGAEQYF
NA	TRBV20-1	few	TRBJ1-5	TGCAGTGCTAGAGGGACCTGGAATCAGCCCCAGCATTTT	CSARGTWNQPQHF
NA	TRBV29-1	many	TRBJ1-2	TGCAGCGTTGAAGATAGCAGTGGCTATGGCTACACCTTC	CSVEDSSGYGYTF
NA	TRBV6-1	NA	TRBJ1-5	TGTGCCAGCAGTGAAGCGATCTCCAATCAGCCCCAGCATTTT	CASSEAISNQPQHF
NA	TRBV25-1	few	TRBJ2-5	TGTGCCAGCAGTGAATTTTCCGATGGGGGAGAGACCCAGTACTTC	CASSEFSDGGETQYF
TRBD1	TRBV24-1	NA	TRBJ2-1	TGTGCCACCAGTGACTCGGGACAGGAGCCCCACAATGAGCAGTTCTTC	CATSDSGQEPHNEQFF
NA	TRBV5-1	many	TRBJ2-1	TGCGCCAGCAGCTTGGCCAAGCGGCCCTACAATGAGCAGTTCTTC	CASSLAKRPYNEQFF
TRBD1	TRBV20-1	NA	TRBJ2-2	TGCAGTGCTCCGATTATTGAAGGACAGGCCCCGAACACCGGGGAGCTGTTTTTT	CSAPIIEGQAPNTGELFF
NA	TRBV20-1	NA	TRBJ2-3	TGCAGTGCTAGCCCCACAGGGAGAACGAATACGCAGTATTTT	CSASPTGRTNTQYF
NA	TRBV9	NA	TRBJ2-3	TGTGCCAGCAGCGAGGGGGTTTGGGAGTCAGATACGCAGTATTTT	CASSEGVWESDTQYF
NA	TRBV11-2	NA	TRBJ2-1	TGTGCCAGCAGCTTAGACCCCCAGCTGAGCTCCTACAATGAGCAGTTCTTC	CASSLDPQLSSYNEQFF
TRBD2	TRBV20-1	many	TRBJ2-1	TGCAGCGCGGGGGGGCTAGCGGAGTACAATGAGCAGTTCTTC	CSAGGLAEYNEQFF
TRBD1	TRBV6-1	many	TRBJ1-1	TGTGCCAGCAGTCAACAGGGGGCGGCTACTGAAGCTTTCTTT	CASSQQGAATEAFF
NA	TRBV11-2	NA	TRBJ2-5	TGTGCCAGCAGCTTAGTTTTTAGGTCAGGCACAGAGAACAATCAAGAGACCCAGTACTTC	CASSLVFRSGTENNQETQYF
NA	TRBV20-1	NA	TRBJ1-1	TGCAGTGCTAGAAATCCGGATATGGCTGAAGCTTTCTTT	CSARNPDMAEAFF
NA	TRBV20-1	NA	TRBJ1-1	TGCAGTGCTAGAGATCCAAGGGATACCACTGAAGCTTTCTTT	CSARDPRDTTEAFF
NA	TRBV12-3/TRBV12-4	few	TRBJ2-2	TGTGCCAGTACAGAGCCCACCGGGGAGCTGTTTTTT	CASTEPTGELFF
NA	TRBV27	few	TRBJ2-3	TGTGCCAGCAGTCCCCTCCCCCAGGGGTCCACAGATACGCAGTATTTT	CASSPLPQGSTDTQYF
NA	TRBV5-1	NA	TRBJ2-7	TGCGCCAGCAGCTTGAGGCCAAGCGAGCAGTACTTC	CASSLRPSEQYF
NA	TRBV12-3/TRBV12-4	few	TRBJ2-7	TGTGCCAGCAGTTTATGGAGGGGGCTGGGTGACTACGAGCAGTACTTC	CASSLWRGLGDYEQYF
NA	TRBV29-1	few	TRBJ1-2	TGCAGCGTCGGGGGTGGAGGTGGCTACACCTTC	CSVGGGGGYTF
NA	TRBV29-1	many	TRBJ1-2	TGCAGCGTTGGAGTGGGCTACACCTTC	CSVGVGYTF
NA	TRBV20-1	NA	TRBJ1-1	TGCAGTGCTCACTTTCGGAATAGATTCCTGGACAGGAACACTGAAGCTTTCTTT	CSAHFRNRFLDRNTEAFF
NA	TRBV20-1	NA	TRBJ2-5	TGCAGTGCTAGTCGCACAGGGAAAGAGACCCAGTACTTC	CSASRTGKETQYF
NA	TRBV6-2/TRBV6-3	NA	TRBJ2-7	TGTGCCAGCGCGGTGTGGTCATGGTCCTACGAGCAGTACTTC	CASAVWSWSYEQYF
NA	TRBV7-2	NA	TRBJ2-7	TGTGCCAGCAGCTTAGGCTGGGGGACACACACCTACGAGCAGTACTTC	CASSLGWGTHTYEQYF
NA	TRBV9	few	TRBJ2-5	TGTGCCAGCAGCGACCCCCTTGGGGAAGAGACCCAGTACTTC	CASSDPLGEETQYF
NA	TRBV7-3	few	TRBJ2-2	TGTGCCAGCAGCATGGAGAGGGCGGGGTGGATCGGGGAGCTGTTTTTT	CASSMERAGWIGELFF
TRBD2	TRBV5-1	few	TRBJ2-1	TGCGCCAGCAGCTCCACTAGCGGGGCTTCCTACAATGAGCAGTTCTTC	CASSSTSGASYNEQFF
NA	TRBV7-2	many	TRBJ2-7	TGTGCCAGCAGCCCATCCCCCCGGGGACCCAGCTCCTACGAGCAGTACTTC	CASSPSPRGPSSYEQYF
NA	TRBV7-2	few	TRBJ1-3	TGTGCCAGCAGCTTAACCGCCGGGACGGTGAATTTT	CASSLTAGTVNF
NA	TRBV6-1	NA	TRBJ2-3	TGTGCCAGCAGCCCTCTAGCAAGGGTCACAGATACGCAGTATTTT	CASSPLARVTDTQYF
NA	TRBV5-5	many	TRBJ2-3	TGTGCCAGCAGCTCTGAGGCGGGGGCCTTCACAGATACGCAGTATTTT	CASSSEAGAFTDTQYF
NA	TRBV6-1	NA	TRBJ2-1	TGTGCCAGCAGTCCCCTCCTGACATCTCCTACAAATGAGCAGTTCTTC	CASSPLLTSPTNEQFF
NA	TRBV15	NA	TRBJ2-3	TGTGCCACCAGCGGAGACCTAAGGGGCACAGATACGCAGTATTTT	CATSGDLRGTDTQYF
NA	TRBV7-2	many	TRBJ2-1	TGTGCCAGCAGCGGGATGGTAGCGGATTACAATGAGCAGTTCTTC	CASSGMVADYNEQFF
TRBD2	TRBV7-2	few	TRBJ2-3	TGTGCCAGCAGCTTAAATTGGGGGGGGATAAGCACAGATACGCAGTATTTT	CASSLNWGGISTDTQYF
TRBD1	TRBV11-2	NA	TRBJ1-6	TGTGCCAGCAGCTTGGGGACAGGGATACCGCCCCTCCACTTT	CASSLGTGIPPLHF
NA	TRBV4-3	many	TRBJ2-2	TGCGCCAGCAGCCACCCTAGCCGCTCCGGGGAGCTGTTTTTT	CASSHPSRSGELFF
NA	TRBV29-1	NA	TRBJ2-1	TGCAGCGTCCGGGGTTCGGGCTCCTACAATGAGCAGTTCTTC	CSVRGSGSYNEQFF
TRBD2	TRBV5-1	NA	TRBJ2-1	TGCGCCAGCAGCCAAGCGACTAGCGCAGGCAATGAGCAGTTCTTC	CASSQATSAGNEQFF
NA	TRBV29-1	many	TRBJ2-7	TGCAGCGGCGGGCAGGGAATCTACGAGCAGTACTTC	CSGGQGIYEQYF
TRBD2	TRBV10-3	few	TRBJ2-3	TGTGCCATCCGTGCGGGGGAAGTAACAGATACGCAGTATTTT	CAIRAGEVTDTQYF
NA	TRBV30	NA	TRBJ2-3	TGTGCCTGGAGTGCGGGACTTGGAAGCACAGATACGCAGTATTTT	CAWSAGLGSTDTQYF
NA	TRBV7-9	few	TRBJ1-2	TGTGCCAGCAGCTTAGAAGCCCCCTTTAACTATGGCTACACCTTC	CASSLEAPFNYGYTF